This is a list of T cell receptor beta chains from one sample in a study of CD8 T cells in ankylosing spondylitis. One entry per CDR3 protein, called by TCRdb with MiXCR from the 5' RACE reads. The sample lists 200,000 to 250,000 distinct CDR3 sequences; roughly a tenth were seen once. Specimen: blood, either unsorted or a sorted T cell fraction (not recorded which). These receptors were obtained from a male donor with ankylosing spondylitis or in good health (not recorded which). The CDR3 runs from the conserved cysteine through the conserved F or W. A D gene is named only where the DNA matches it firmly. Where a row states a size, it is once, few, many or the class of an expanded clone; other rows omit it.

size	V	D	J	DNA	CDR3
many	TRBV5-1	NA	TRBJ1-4	TGCGCCAGCAGCGTCCGGGACAAAGAAAAACTGTTTTTT	CASSVRDKEKLFF
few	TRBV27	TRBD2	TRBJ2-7	TGTGCCAGCAGTGTTCTCTCTAGCGGGTTTCAAGAGCAGTACTTC	CASSVLSSGFQEQYF
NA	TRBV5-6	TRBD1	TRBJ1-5	TGTGCCAGCAGCTTAAAACGACAGGGCGGAAATCAGCCCCAGCATTTT	CASSLKRQGGNQPQHF
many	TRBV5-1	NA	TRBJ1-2	TGCGCCAGCAGCTTCAGTAGTGACTATGGCTACACCTTC	CASSFSSDYGYTF
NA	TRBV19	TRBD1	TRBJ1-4	TGTGCCAGTAGTATGGGACAGGGGGCGAAGAATGAAAAACTGTTTTTT	CASSMGQGAKNEKLFF
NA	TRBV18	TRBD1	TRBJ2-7	TGTGCCAGCTCACCATTTCGGGACAGCACCTACGAGCAGTACTTC	CASSPFRDSTYEQYF
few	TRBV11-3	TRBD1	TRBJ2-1	TGTGCCAGCAGCTTACAGGGACAGAATGAGCAGTTCTTC	CASSLQGQNEQFF
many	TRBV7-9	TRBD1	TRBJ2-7	TGTGCCAGCAGCCTTTGGGACAGCACCTACGAGCAGTACTTC	CASSLWDSTYEQYF
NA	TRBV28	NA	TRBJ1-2	TGTGCCACCTCTAGGAAGGGCTACACCTTC	CATSRKGYTF
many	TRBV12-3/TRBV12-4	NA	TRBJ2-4	TGTGCCAGCAGTTTAGACGGCGCGGGGGCCAAAAACATTCAGTACTTC	CASSLDGAGAKNIQYF
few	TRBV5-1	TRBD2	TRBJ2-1	TGCGCCAGCCGCACAGGAGCGGGGGAGACCTACAATGAGCAGTTCTTC	CASRTGAGETYNEQFF
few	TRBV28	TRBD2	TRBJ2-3	TGTGCCAGCGAGCGGGGGAGCACAGATACGCAGTATTTT	CASERGSTDTQYF